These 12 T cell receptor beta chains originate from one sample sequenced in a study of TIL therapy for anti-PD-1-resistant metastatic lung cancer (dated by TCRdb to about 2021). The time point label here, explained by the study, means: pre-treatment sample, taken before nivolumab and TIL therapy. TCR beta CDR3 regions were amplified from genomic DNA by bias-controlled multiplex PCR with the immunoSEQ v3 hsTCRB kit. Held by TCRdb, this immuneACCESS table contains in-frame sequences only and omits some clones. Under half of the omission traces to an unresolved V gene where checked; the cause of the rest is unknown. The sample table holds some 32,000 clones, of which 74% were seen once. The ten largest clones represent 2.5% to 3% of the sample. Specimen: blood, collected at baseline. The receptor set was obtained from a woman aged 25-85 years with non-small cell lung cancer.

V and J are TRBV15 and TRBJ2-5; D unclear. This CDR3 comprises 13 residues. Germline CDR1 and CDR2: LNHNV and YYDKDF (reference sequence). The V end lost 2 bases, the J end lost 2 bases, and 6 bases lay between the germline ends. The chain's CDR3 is CATSRSSQETQYF. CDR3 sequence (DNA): TGTGCCACCAGCAGAAGCAGTCAAGAGACCCAGTACTTC.

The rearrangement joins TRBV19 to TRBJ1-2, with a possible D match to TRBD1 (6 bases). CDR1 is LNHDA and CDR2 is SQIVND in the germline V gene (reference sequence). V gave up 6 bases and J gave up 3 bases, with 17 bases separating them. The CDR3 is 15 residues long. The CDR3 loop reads CASRIQGGMDYGYTF. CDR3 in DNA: TGTGCCAGTAGGATACAGGGAGGGATGGACTATGGCTACACCTTC. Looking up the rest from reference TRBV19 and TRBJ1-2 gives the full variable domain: DGGITQSPKYLFRKEGQNVTLSCEQNLNHDAMYWYRQDPGQGLRLIYYSQIVNDFQKGDIAEGYSVSREKKESFPLTVTSAQKNPTAFYLCASRIQGGMDYGYTFGSGTRLTVV.

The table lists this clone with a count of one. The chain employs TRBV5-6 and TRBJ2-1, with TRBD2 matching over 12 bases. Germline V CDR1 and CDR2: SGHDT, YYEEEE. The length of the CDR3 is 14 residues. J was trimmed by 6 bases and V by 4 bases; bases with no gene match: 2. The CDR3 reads CASSATSGSNEQFF. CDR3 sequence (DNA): TGTGCCAGCAGCGCGACTAGCGGGAGCAATGAGCAGTTCTTC.

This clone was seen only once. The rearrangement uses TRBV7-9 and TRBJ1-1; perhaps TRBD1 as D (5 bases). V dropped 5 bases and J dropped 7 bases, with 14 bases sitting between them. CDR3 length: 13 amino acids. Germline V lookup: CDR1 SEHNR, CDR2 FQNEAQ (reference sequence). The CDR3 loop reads CASSADTGYEAFF. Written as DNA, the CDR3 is TGTGCCAGCAGCGCCGACACAGGATATGAAGCTTTCTTT. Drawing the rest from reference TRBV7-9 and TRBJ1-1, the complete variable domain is DTGVSQNPRHKITKRGQNVTFRCDPISEHNRLYWYRQTLGQGPEFLTYFQNEAQLEKSRLLSDRFSAERPKGSFSTLEIQRTEQGDSAMYLCASSADTGYEAFFGQGTRLTVV.

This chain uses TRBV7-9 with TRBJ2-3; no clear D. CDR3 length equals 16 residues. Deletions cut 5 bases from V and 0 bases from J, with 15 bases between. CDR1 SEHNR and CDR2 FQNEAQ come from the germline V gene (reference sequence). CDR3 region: CASSLTGLLSTDTQYF. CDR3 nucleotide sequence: TGTGCCAGCAGCCTAACCGGCCTTCTGAGCACAGATACGCAGTATTTT.

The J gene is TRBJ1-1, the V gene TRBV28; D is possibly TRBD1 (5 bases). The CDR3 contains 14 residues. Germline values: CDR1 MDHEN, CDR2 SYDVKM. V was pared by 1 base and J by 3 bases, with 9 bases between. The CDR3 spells CASSLFQGYTEAFF. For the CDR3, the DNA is TGTGCCAGCAGTTTATTTCAGGGTTACACTGAAGCTTTCTTT. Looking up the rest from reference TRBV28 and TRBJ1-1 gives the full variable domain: DVKVTQSSRYLVKRTGEKVFLECVQDMDHENMFWYRQDPGLGLRLIYFSYDVKMKEKGDIPEGYSVSREKKERFSLILESASTNQTSMYLCASSLFQGYTEAFFGQGTRLTVV.

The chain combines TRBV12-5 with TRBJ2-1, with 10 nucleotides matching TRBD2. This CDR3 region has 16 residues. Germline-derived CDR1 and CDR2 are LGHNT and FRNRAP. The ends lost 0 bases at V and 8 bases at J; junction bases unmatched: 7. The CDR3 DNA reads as TGTGCTAGTGGTTTGGTACAAAGCGGGAGGGCCTATGAGCAGTTCTTC. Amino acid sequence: CASGLVQSGRAYEQFF.

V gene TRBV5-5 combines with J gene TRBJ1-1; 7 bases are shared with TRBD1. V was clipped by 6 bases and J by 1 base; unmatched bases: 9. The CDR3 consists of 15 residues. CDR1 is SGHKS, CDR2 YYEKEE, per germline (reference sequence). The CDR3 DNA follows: TGTGCCAGCACCCCCCTAGGGACAGCGAACACTGAAGCTTTCTTT. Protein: CASTPLGTANTEAFF. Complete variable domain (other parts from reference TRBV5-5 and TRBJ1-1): DAGVTQSPTHLIKTRGQQVTLRCSPISGHKSVSWYQQVLGQGPQFIFQYYEKEERGRGNFPDRFSARQFPNYSSELNVNALLLGDSALYLCASTPLGTANTEAFFGQGTRLTVV.

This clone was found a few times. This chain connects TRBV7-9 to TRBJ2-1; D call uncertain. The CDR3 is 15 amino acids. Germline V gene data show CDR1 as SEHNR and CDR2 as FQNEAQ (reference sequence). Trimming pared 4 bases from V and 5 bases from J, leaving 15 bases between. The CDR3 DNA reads TGTGCCAGCAGCTATAAGAGGCGGTTGGACAATGAGCAGTTCTTC. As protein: CASSYKRRLDNEQFF.

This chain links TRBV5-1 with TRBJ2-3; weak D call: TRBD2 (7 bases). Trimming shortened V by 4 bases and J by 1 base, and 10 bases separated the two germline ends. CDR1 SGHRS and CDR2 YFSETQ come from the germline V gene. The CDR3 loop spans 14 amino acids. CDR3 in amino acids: CASSGGAGTDTQYF. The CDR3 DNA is TGCGCCAGCAGCGGGGGGGCCGGCACAGATACGCAGTATTTT.

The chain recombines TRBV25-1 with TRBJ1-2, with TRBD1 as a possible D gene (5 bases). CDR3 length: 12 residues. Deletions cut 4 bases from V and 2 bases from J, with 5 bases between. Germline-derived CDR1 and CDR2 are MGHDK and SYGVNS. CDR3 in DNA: TGTGCCAGCAGTGGGGGGAACTATGGCTACACCTTC. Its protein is CASSGGNYGYTF.

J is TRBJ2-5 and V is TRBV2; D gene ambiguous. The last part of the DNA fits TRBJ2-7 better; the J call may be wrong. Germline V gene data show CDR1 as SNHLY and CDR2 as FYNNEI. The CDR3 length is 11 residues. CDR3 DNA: TGTGCCAGCAGGGCCTCCTACGAGCAGTACTTC. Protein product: CASRASYEQYF.